The sequence of this TCR beta chain was determined in a study of shared T cell receptors in the human thymus. The germline gives CDR1 LNHDA, CDR2 SQIVND (reference sequence). V was shortened by 5 bases and J by 1 base, with 15 bases between the two germline ends. This CDR3 contains 16 residues. The repertoire was sequenced with immunoSEQ multiplex PCR; TCRdb's copy has only in-frame clones and lacks some. Of roughly 700,000 clones listed, around 87% are singletons. These data were likewise used in another study, on human thymus T cells. That paper adds: Obtained as resections during corrective heart surgery, the thymus tissue was then studied.

The sequence came from a boy under two years old with a congenital heart defect. Source material: thymocytes. The V and J genes are TRBV19 and TRBJ1-3; possibly TRBD1 for D (5 bases). The CDR3 DNA sequence: TGTGCCAGTAGTCGTCACCCGACAGTTTCTGGAAACACCATATATTTT. It is translated as CASSRHPTVSGNTIYF.